The text below deals with one T cell receptor (beta chain). The source of the sample is a study of PD-1 blockade in classical Hodgkin lymphoma. No patient escaped relapse after autologous stem cell transplantation, and brentuximab vedotin exposure varied. The J segment lost 4 bases and the V segment lost 8 bases, leaving 14 bases of the junction unmatched. The germline gives CDR1 SQVTM, CDR2 ANQGSEA. This CDR3 contains 18 residues. Generated by immunoSEQ multiplex PCR, the TCRdb table keeps only in-frame clones and is missing some. This table holds over 10,000 clones, around nine tenths found once. The chain employs TRBV29-1 and TRBJ2-1; 16 bases are a match to TRBD2. This receptor was taken from a human donor with classical Hodgkin lymphoma. This sample comprised peripheral blood mononuclear cells (PBMCs), obtained at baseline. CDR3 bases: TGCAGCCCCCATCCGGGACTAGCGGGAGGGTCGGGGTACAATGAGCAGTTCTTC. Protein: CSPHPGLAGGSGYNEQFF.